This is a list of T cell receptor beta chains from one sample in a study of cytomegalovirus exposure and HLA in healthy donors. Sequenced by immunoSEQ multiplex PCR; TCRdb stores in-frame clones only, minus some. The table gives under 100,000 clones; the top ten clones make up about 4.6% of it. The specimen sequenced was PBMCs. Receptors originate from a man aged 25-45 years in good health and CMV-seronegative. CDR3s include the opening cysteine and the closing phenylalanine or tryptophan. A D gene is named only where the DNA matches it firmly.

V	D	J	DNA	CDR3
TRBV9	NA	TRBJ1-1	TGTGCCAGCAGCGTAGTGTCCGTCGGCACTGAAGCTTTCTTT	CASSVVSVGTEAFF
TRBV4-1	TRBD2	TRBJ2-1	TGCGCCAGCAGCCCGGGGCTAGCGGGAAACTCCTACAATGAGCAGTTCTTC	CASSPGLAGNSYNEQFF
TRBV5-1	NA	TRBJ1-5	TGCGCCAGCAGCTTGGCCGGGGACACCAATCAGCCCCAGCATTTT	CASSLAGDTNQPQHF
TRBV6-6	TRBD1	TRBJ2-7	TGTGCCAGCAGTCACTGGGGACAGGGGGCCTACGAGCAGTACTTC	CASSHWGQGAYEQYF
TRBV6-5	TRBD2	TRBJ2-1	TGTGCCAGCAGTTACTCGGAGGGACTAGCGGGCCATGAGCAGTTCTTC	CASSYSEGLAGHEQFF
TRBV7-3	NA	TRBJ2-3	TGTGCCAGCAGCGTCTACAGGGATTCGAGCACAGATACGCAGTATTTT	CASSVYRDSSTDTQYF
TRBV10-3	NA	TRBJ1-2	TGTGCCATCACGGCGGGACGCCTCTATGGCTACACCTTC	CAITAGRLYGYTF
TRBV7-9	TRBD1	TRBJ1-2	TGTGCCAGCAGCCTCGGGACAGGGGGCGACAGCTATGGCTACACCTTC	CASSLGTGGDSYGYTF
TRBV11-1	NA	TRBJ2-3	TGTGCCAGCAGCTTGGCAGGGGGGACAGATACGCAGTATTTT	CASSLAGGTDTQYF
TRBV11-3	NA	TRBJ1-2	TGTGCCAGCAGCTTAGCATCGGGGTTCGGCTACACCTTC	CASSLASGFGYTF
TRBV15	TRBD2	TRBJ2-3	TGTGCCACCAGCAGAGTCGCTTCGGTAGCGGGTAGCGCAGATACGCAGTATTTT	CATSRVASVAGSADTQYF
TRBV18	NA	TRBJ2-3	TGTGCCAGCTCACCACCGGGACTGAGCACAGATACGCAGTATTTT	CASSPPGLSTDTQYF
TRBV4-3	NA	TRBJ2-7	TGCGCCAGCAGCCAATTAGGGGTAGTTACCTACGAGCAGTACTTC	CASSQLGVVTYEQYF
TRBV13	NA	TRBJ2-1	TGTGCCAGCAGCCGCCGGTTAGAGAATGAGCAGTTCTTC	CASSRRLENEQFF
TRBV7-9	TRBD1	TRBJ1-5	TGTGCCAGCAGCCTAGGGGGGGACAGGGCATATGCTCAGCCCCAGCATTTT	CASSLGGDRAYAQPQHF